This T cell receptor (beta chain) was documented in a study of CD8+ T cells in alopecia areata. Comment on this clone: Gene and germline names: mouse. Read sequence stops 4 residues before the CDR3 end, and the germline J gene provides the missing end. Other DNA sequences in this specimen translate into the identical CDR3.

cDNA reverse transcribed from extracted RNA served as the sequencing template. Method: immunoSEQ multiplex PCR; TCRdb's copy keeps in-frame clones and lacks some. The sample contains about 300,000 clones, none of them singletons. Using CD4, CD8alpha, NKG2D, NKG2ACE and other markers, pooled cutaneous lymph node cells were sorted. V trimming: 3 bases; J trimming: 4 bases; junction bases outside the gene matches: 1. Germline values: CDR1 LGHNA, CDR2 YNLKQL (reference sequence). The CDR3 is made up of 14 amino acids. This sequence originates from a C3H/HeJ mouse with alopecia areata. These mice share the MHC haplotype H2-k. The sequencing sample was made of CD4+ T cells sorted from a lymph node. The V gene is TRBV5, the J gene TRBJ2-2; 8 positions match TRBD1. The part of the CDR3 DNA that was read is TGTGCCAGCAGCCAGACAGGGGTCACCGGG. Protein sequence: CASSQTGVTG. The entire CDR3 protein reads CASSQTGVTGQLYF.